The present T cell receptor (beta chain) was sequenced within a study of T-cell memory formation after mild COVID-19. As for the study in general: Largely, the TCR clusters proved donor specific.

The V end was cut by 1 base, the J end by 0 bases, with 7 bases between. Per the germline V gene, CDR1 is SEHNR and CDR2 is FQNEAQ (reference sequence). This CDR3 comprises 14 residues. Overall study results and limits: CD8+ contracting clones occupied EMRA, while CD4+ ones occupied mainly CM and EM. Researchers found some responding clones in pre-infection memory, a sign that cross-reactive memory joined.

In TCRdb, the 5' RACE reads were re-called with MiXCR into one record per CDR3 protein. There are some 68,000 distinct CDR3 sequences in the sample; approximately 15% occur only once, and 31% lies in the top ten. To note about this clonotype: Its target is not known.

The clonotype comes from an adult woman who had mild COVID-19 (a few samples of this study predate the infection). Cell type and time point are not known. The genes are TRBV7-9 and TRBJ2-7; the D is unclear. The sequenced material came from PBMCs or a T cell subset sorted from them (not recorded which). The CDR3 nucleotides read TGTGCCAGCAGCTTAGGAGTGGTCTCCTACGAGCAGTACTTC. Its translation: CASSLGVVSYEQYF. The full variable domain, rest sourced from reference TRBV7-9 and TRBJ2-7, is DTGVSQNPRHKITKRGQNVTFRCDPISEHNRLYWYRQTLGQGPEFLTYFQNEAQLEKSRLLSDRFSAERPKGSFSTLEIQRTEQGDSAMYLCASSLGVVSYEQYFGPGTRLTVT.